This T cell receptor beta chain originates from a study of T cell responses to AZD1222 COVID-19 vaccine. V shed 6 bases and J 3 bases; nucleotides not matched to a gene: 11. In germline, CDR1 is SNHLY, CDR2 FYNNEI. This CDR3 has 16 residues. Assay used: immunoSEQ multiplex PCR; TCRdb lists only in-frame clones, some missing. This sample has under 150,000 clones, with around 91% found just once. As to this clone: Its matching antigen is unknown.

The study, taken as a whole, reports: The sample set comprised mostly white British donors with more females, and clonal diversity was possibly underestimated.

This chain connects TRBV2 to TRBJ1-5, with 7 bases that match TRBD1. Sequencing was performed on peripheral blood, taken on day 0 of AZD1222 vaccination. The clonotype comes from an adult in good health. CDR3: CASRARDSKTNQPQHF. The CDR3 nucleotides are TGTGCCAGCAGGGCCCGGGACAGTAAGACCAATCAGCCCCAGCATTTT.